This paragraph covers one T cell receptor (beta chain) sequence. The antigen is undetermined. This CDR3 contains 17 residues. Trimming removed 2 bases at V and 4 bases at J, with 20 bases between. The germline V gene has CDR1 SGHRS and CDR2 YFSETQ. This specimen comes from a study of T-cell memory formation after mild COVID-19. Study-wide background: Largely, TCR clusters stayed within a single donor.

The TCR alpha and TCR beta cDNA libraries, bearing sample barcodes and UMIs, were generated by 5'RACE using constant-segment primers. TCRdb re-called the 5' RACE reads through MiXCR, storing one row per CDR3 protein. The data contain 550,000 to 600,000 distinct CDR3 sequences, 15% to 20% of them singletons. Regarding the study as a whole: Contracting CD4+ clones lay largely in CM and EM, with CD8+ ones residing in EMRA.

This chain uses TRBV5-1 with TRBJ2-3; D perhaps matches TRBD2 (6 bases). The sample consisted of PBMCs or a T cell subset sorted from them (not recorded which). The TCR was taken from an adult woman who had mild COVID-19 (a few samples of this study predate the infection). Cell type and time point are not known. The DNA for the CDR3 is TGCGCCAGCAGCTTCCCCGTGGAGGGAGGCATCGCAGATACGCAGTATTTT. This translates into CASSFPVEGGIADTQYF.